The following is a T cell receptor beta chain sequence with its context. This CDR3 has 16 residues. CDR1 is SGDLS and CDR2 is YYNGEE in the germline V gene. The V segment lost 0 bases and the J segment 6 bases; nucleotides outside the gene matches: 6. The data were obtained in a study of blood T cell repertoires in COVID-19. Study-wide context: Sources were T cells, B-cell-depleted T cells, or PBMCs; the material itself was cDNA or gDNA.

This table comes from immunoSEQ multiplex PCR, and its TCRdb copy is limited to in-frame clones, with some not included. The table shows roughly 68,000 clones, with 65% to 80% occurring only once. This receptor was taken from a woman aged 45-60 years with acute or convalescent COVID-19. This chain uses TRBV9 with TRBJ2-2, with 9 bases lining up with TRBD1. Sequenced: peripheral blood. The CDR3 sequence is CASSVAGTGSSGELFF. CDR3 DNA: TGTGCCAGCAGCGTAGCCGGGACAGGGAGCTCCGGGGAGCTGTTTTTT. Using reference TRBV9 and TRBJ2-2 for the parts outside the CDR3, the full variable domain is DSGVTQTPKHLITATGQRVTLRCSPRSGDLSVYWYQQSLDQGLQFLIQYYNGEERAKGNILERFSAQQFPDLHSELNLSSLELGDSALYFCASSVAGTGSSGELFFGEGSRLTVL.